The T cell receptor (beta chain) described here comes from a study of T cell repertoires in cytomegalovirus infection. Across the study: From public TCR beta signatures came an indication of both CMV infection and matching HLA type. General study results and limits: Dominating the ex vivo response were TCR beta clonotypes that were CMV-specific and HLA-C-restricted. The study identified carriers of CMV plus the relevant HLA from cumulative public TCR beta family frequency.

This clonotype has only a few counts. Its antigen is currently unknown. TCRdb ran MiXCR on the reads and lists one entry per CDR3 protein. The sample has fewer than 200,000 distinct CDR3 sequences, about 20% seen once; the top ten hold 2.9%. Source material: PBMCs. This receptor was taken from a human donor in good health (CMV status not recorded). Some clones in this sample may be carry-over from other donors' samples.

The CDR3 bases are TGTGCCAGCACCAGGTGGGACGGTACCTACGAGCAGTACTTC. As protein: CASTRWDGTYEQYF. The chain combines TRBV6-5 with TRBJ2-7; D possibly matches TRBD1 or TRBD2 (5 bases each). Between the trimmed V and J ends, which lost 7 bases and 2 bases, there was a span of 15 bases. This CDR3 is built from 14 residues. Germline V gene sequence: CDR1 MNHEY, CDR2 SVGAGI.